A single sample gave rise to the 15 T cell receptor beta chains below, sequenced in a study of metastatic and nonmetastatic thyroid tumors. From the PCR reads, TCRdb re-called clones with MiXCR. The sample has more than 35,000 clones, approximately 13% seen once. No patient had received any treatment before thyroid surgery. Sequencing was done on a sample of blood. Receptors were obtained from a female donor with papillary thyroid cancer or a benign thyroid nodule (not recorded which). Some clones in this sample may be carry-over from other donors' samples.

V and J are TRBV6-5 and TRBJ1-4, with no clear D. This CDR3 spans 15 amino acids. Trimming left V 2 bases short and J 3 bases short, with 10 bases between. Germline CDR1 is MNHEY and CDR2 is SVGAGI. CDR3 in DNA: TGTGCCAGCAGTTACACGAGGGCCCCTAATGAAAAACTGTTTTTT. Its protein product is CASSYTRAPNEKLFF.

This clone was seen many times. Different DNA sequences within this sample yield the same CDR3. The chain couples TRBV2 to TRBJ2-6; D not certain. CDR1 is SNHLY and CDR2 is FYNNEI in the germline V gene. There are 14 residues in the CDR3. V lost 1 base and J lost 2, with 3 bases in between. CDR3 coding DNA: TGTGCCAGCAGTGAAGGGGCTGGGGCCAACGTCCTGACTTTC. It codes for CASSEGAGANVLTF.

In DNA, the CDR3 is TGTGCCAGCATCCTCTTCCTCCGGGTTATAGCGTACAATGAGCAGTTCTTC. Translation: CASILFLRVIAYNEQFF. This chain uses TRBV28 with TRBJ2-1, with D maybe TRBD2 (5 bases). Germline V gives CDR1 MDHEN, CDR2 SYDVKM. The CDR3 has 17 amino acids. Trimming left V 7 bases short and J 4 bases short, with 23 bases between.

This clone was seen ten or more times. The chain links TRBV5-1 to TRBJ2-1, with unresolved D. CDR1 and CDR2 from the germline V gene are SGHRS and YFSETQ. This CDR3 is built from 14 residues. The ends were cut back, 0 bases at V and 6 bases at J, with 10 bases in the middle. The CDR3 DNA reads TGCGCCAGCAGCTTGGAAGGGTCTGGCAATGAGCAGTTCTTC. This sequence encodes CASSLEGSGNEQFF.

This chain uses TRBV7-2 with TRBJ1-6, with 8 bases identical to TRBD1. The CDR3 runs 15 residues. Germline lookup yields CDR1 SGHTA and CDR2 FQGNSA. V shed 8 bases, J shed 6 bases, and the junction held 9 bases outside the gene matches. Here the CDR3 reads CASPGSDRVNSPLHF. Here the CDR3 DNA reads TGTGCCAGCCCCGGGTCGGACAGGGTTAATTCACCCCTCCACTTT.

On this clone: Other DNA sequences in this specimen translate into the identical CDR3. V is TRBV7-3 and J is TRBJ2-1; D is unclear. The CDR3 has 14 residues. Germline assignment: CDR1 SGHTA and CDR2 FQGTGA. V lost 1 base, J lost 6 bases, and 10 bases lay in between. The CDR3 DNA sequence: TGTGCCAGCAGCTTAAGGAGATCTCCCAATGAGCAGTTCTTC. As protein: CASSLRRSPNEQFF.

This clone has at least ten counts. CDR3 nucleotide sequence: TGTGCCAGCAGTGTTCTGAAGGAGCAGTTCTTC. It is translated as CASSVLKEQFF. The chain employs TRBV12-3 or TRBV12-4 and TRBJ2-1; no definite D call. Trimming left V 5 bases short and J 10 bases short, with 9 bases between. The CDR3 sequence is 11 residues long.

The chain carries TRBV3-1 and TRBJ2-1; D is unclear. CDR3 length: 16 residues. The germline V and J ends were trimmed by 4 bases and 6 bases, with 19 bases remaining between them. Germline values: CDR1 LGHDT, CDR2 YNNKEL (reference sequence). The CDR3 nucleotides read TGTGCCAGCAGCCTCACAACCCCGGGCCTGGGCAATGAGCAGTTCTTC. The encoded protein is CASSLTTPGLGNEQFF.

Ten or more counts support this clone. This chain joins TRBV3-1 and TRBJ1-2; no clear D gene. This CDR3 has 13 residues. V lost 3 bases and J 4 bases, leaving 9 bases between the germline ends. CDR1 is LGHDT, CDR2 YNNKEL, per germline (reference sequence). The DNA of the CDR3 is TGTGCCAGCAGCCAGGACTACCTCTATGGCTACACCTTC. It translates to CASSQDYLYGYTF.

The V call is TRBV28, the J call TRBJ1-3; weak D call: TRBD1 (6 bases). The CDR3 length is 13 residues. V was shortened by 4 bases and J by 4 bases, with 8 bases between the two germline ends. The V gene's germline CDR1 is MDHEN and CDR2 SYDVKM. In DNA form, the CDR3 reads TGTGCCAGCAGTTGGGGGACAGGAAACACCATATATTTT. Protein: CASSWGTGNTIYF.

The CDR3 is CASRPGSYLNEQFF. CDR3 nucleotides: TGTGCCAGCAGACCAGGGTCCTACTTAAATGAGCAGTTCTTC. The rearrangement uses TRBV12-3 or TRBV12-4 and TRBJ2-1; TRBD1 is a possible D gene (5 bases). With 6 bases removed from V and 7 bases from J, the gap between germline ends came to 16 bases. The CDR3 has 14 amino acids.

This clone was detected ten times or more. The genes are TRBV27 and TRBJ2-3; D uncertain. Germline V gives CDR1 MNHEY, CDR2 SMNVEV (reference sequence). There are 9 residues in the CDR3. V lost 8 bases and J lost 7, with 4 bases in between. The CDR3 bases are TGTGCCAGCCCCCATACGCAGTATTTT. Protein sequence: CASPHTQYF.

This clone was seen ten or more times. The J gene is TRBJ2-1, the V gene TRBV20-1; 7 bases are a match to TRBD2. The CDR3 has 16 amino acids. Germline lookup yields CDR1 DFQATT and CDR2 SNEGSKA (reference sequence). V was clipped by 5 bases and J by 6 bases; unmatched bases: 16. The CDR3 spells CSAPGTGLGGGNEQFF. In DNA, the CDR3 is TGCAGTGCTCCAGGGACTGGGCTGGGGGGGGGCAATGAGCAGTTCTTC.

This clone was detected many times. This chain joins TRBV19 and TRBJ2-5; D gene ambiguous. The CDR3 has 13 residues. Trimming stripped 6 bases from V and 1 base from J, with 9 bases between. Germline V gene lookup returns CDR1 LNHDA and CDR2 SQIVND (reference sequence). The CDR3 bases are TGTGCCAGTAGCGCGGACCTCCAAGAGACCCAGTACTTC. Its protein is CASSADLQETQYF.

In this sample, this clone is medium-sized (0.01 to 0.1%). The V gene is TRBV24-1, the J gene TRBJ2-6, with D perhaps matching TRBD1 or TRBD2 (5 bases each). The CDR3 runs to 15 residues. Germline CDR1 KGHDR, CDR2 SFDVKD. The germline V and J ends were trimmed by 2 bases and 2 bases, with 6 bases remaining between them. The CDR3 region is CATSDWGTGANVLTF. CDR3 coding DNA: TGTGCCACCAGTGATTGGGGGACTGGGGCCAACGTCCTGACTTTC.